These 23 T cell receptor beta chains originate from one sample sequenced in a study of coeliac disease (dated by TCRdb to 2022 to 2024). Libraries were made using the immunoSEQ multiplex PCR assay. Here the immuneACCESS table is served through TCRdb, limited to in-frame sequences with V and J called. Missing clones are a known gap in these copies; in checked studies unresolved V genes cover under half, and the rest lacks a known reason. The sample contains approximately 1,300 clones, around 52% of them found a single time. Of the sample, approximately 25% falls within the top ten clones. The specimen sequenced was intraepithelial lymphocytes from the gut. Read against the paper, the sample's cell subset or site label means: intraepithelial cell (IEC) fraction of small intestinal biopsy. The receptors derive from a man aged 70 or older without celiac disease.

The chain is built from TRBV7-9 and TRBJ2-1; the match to TRBD1 covers 7 bases. The CDR3 has 15 amino acids. Trimming cost V 3 bases and J 5 bases; bases outside gene matches: 7. Germline V gives CDR1 SEHNR, CDR2 FQNEAQ (reference sequence). CDR3 DNA: TGTGCCAGCAGCTTTACGAGACAGGGAAACAATGAGCAGTTCTTC. This encodes CASSFTRQGNNEQFF.

The V gene is TRBV28, the J gene TRBJ1-3, with no clear D. The CDR3 has 14 residues. V was clipped by 3 bases and J by 4 bases, with 10 bases between them. Germline CDR1 MDHEN, CDR2 SYDVKM. CDR3 DNA: TGTGCCAGCAGTTTCGGGGAATCGGGAAACACCATATATTTT. This gives the protein CASSFGESGNTIYF.

By share of the sample, this clone is large. The CDR3 DNA is TGTGCCAGCAGTTATCACAGGGCTTCGGGCTACACCTTC. Residues: CASSYHRASGYTF. The chain employs TRBV6-5 and TRBJ1-2; D is possibly TRBD1 (6 bases). Germline V gene sequence: CDR1 MNHEY, CDR2 SVGAGI. This CDR3 has 13 residues. The ends were cut back, 3 bases at V and 8 bases at J, with 13 bases in the middle.

The chain uses TRBV5-6 and TRBJ1-4, with 9 positions matching TRBD1. Germline V gives CDR1 SGHDT, CDR2 YYEEEE. The V segment lost 4 bases and the J segment 5 bases; nucleotides outside the gene matches: 6. The CDR3 runs to 15 residues. The CDR3 loop reads CASSAADRGNEKLFF. CDR3 nucleotide sequence: TGTGCCAGCAGCGCTGCAGACAGGGGGAATGAAAAACTGTTTTTT.

A word on this clone: At one end, the junction sequence differs from germline, possibly due to a read error. The chain is built from TRBV2 and TRBJ1-4; 7 nucleotides match TRBD1. CDR3 length: 16 residues. Germline-derived CDR1 and CDR2 are SNHLY and FYNNEI. CDR3 DNA: TGTGCCACTGTACCCGACAGGGTAAGGGCAAATGGAAAAACTGTTTTT. It specifies CATVPDRVRANGKTVF.

This clone has more than one count but fewer than ten. The chain employs TRBV6-1 and TRBJ1-2; D possibly corresponds to TRBD1 (5 bases). The germline V gene has CDR1 MNHNS and CDR2 SASEGT. V was shortened by 2 bases and J by 0 bases, with 22 bases between the two germline ends. The CDR3 length is 19 residues. In DNA form, the CDR3 reads TGTGCCAGCAGTGAAACGATACCGGGACCGGGGGGTACTAACTATGGCTACACCTTC. Translated: CASSETIPGPGGTNYGYTF.

This chain uses TRBV6-1 with TRBJ1-5; weak D call: TRBD1 (6 bases). CDR1 and CDR2 from the germline V gene are MNHNS and SASEGT. Trimming removed 7 bases at V and 5 bases at J, with 15 bases between. This CDR3 spans 14 amino acids. The CDR3 DNA sequence: TGTGCCAGCACCCTCTCCAGGGGCGATCAGCCCCAGCATTTT. This encodes CASTLSRGDQPQHF.

V and J are TRBV7-6 and TRBJ2-6; TRBD1 might be the D (6 bases). The CDR3 contains 17 residues. Per germline, CDR1 SGHVS and CDR2 FNYEAQ. The V gene lost 5 bases and the J gene lost 1 base, with 15 bases spanning the gap. The CDR3 DNA is TGTGCCAGCAGCCGTGGCGTGGGGGCGTCTGGGGCCAACGTCCTGACTTTC. Translation: CASSRGVGASGANVLTF.

The CDR3 sequence is CASSLMDRPYGYTF. The CDR3 DNA reads TGTGCCAGCAGTTTAATGGACAGACCTTATGGCTACACCTTC. V and J are TRBV2 and TRBJ1-2, with a tentative D call TRBD1 (6 bases). The CDR3 contains 14 residues. V lost 5 bases to trimming and J lost 5 bases, with 15 bases between them. Germline loops: CDR1 SNHLY, CDR2 FYNNEI.

This chain links TRBV19 with TRBJ2-1, with D unresolved. Trimming removed 6 bases from V and 0 bases from J, with 12 bases in between. Germline CDR1 reads LNHDA; CDR2 reads SQIVND (reference sequence). CDR3 length equals 15 residues. CDR3 DNA: TGTGCCAGTAGGACTGGTCGGAGCTCCTACAATGAGCAGTTCTTC. The encoded protein is CASRTGRSSYNEQFF.

The gene calls are TRBV6-5 and TRBJ2-3, with a weak D call TRBD2 (6 bases). The V end was cut by 2 bases, the J end by 0 bases, with 6 bases between. Germline V CDR1 and CDR2: MNHEY, SVGAGI. The CDR3 has 14 amino acids. The CDR3 is CASSYSGSTDTQYF. In nucleotides, the CDR3 is TGTGCCAGCAGTTACAGCGGGAGCACAGATACGCAGTATTTT.

CDR3 nucleotides: TGTGCCATCACTCAGGATCCTGACTATGGCTACACCTTC. As protein: CAITQDPDYGYTF. V is TRBV10-3 and J is TRBJ1-2; no reliable D call. Germline values: CDR1 ENHRY, CDR2 SYGVKD. This CDR3 spans 13 amino acids. Trimming took 7 bases from V and 3 from J, leaving 12 bases between them.

The chain uses TRBV5-1 and TRBJ2-2; D perhaps matches TRBD1 (5 bases). Per germline, CDR1 SGHRS and CDR2 YFSETQ. V lost 6 bases and J 1 base, leaving 7 bases between the germline ends. The CDR3 runs 13 residues. For the CDR3, the DNA is TGCGCCAGCACCGACAGGAACACCGGGGAGCTGTTTTTT. It specifies CASTDRNTGELFF.

Sample share makes this clone large. The rearrangement joins TRBV4-1 to TRBJ1-6; the match to TRBD1 covers 7 bases. The CDR3 is made up of 15 amino acids. CDR1 MGHRA and CDR2 YSYEKL come from the germline V gene. After removal of 0 bases from V and 11 bases from J, the junction contained 7 bases not matched to a gene. DNA of the CDR3: TGCGCCAGCAGCCAAGATACAGGGGATGGAGCACCCCTCCACTTT. Encoded protein: CASSQDTGDGAPLHF.

There are a few counts of this clone. The V and J genes are TRBV7-2 and TRBJ1-2; 8 bases agree with TRBD1. V trimming: 5 bases; J trimming: 7 bases; junction bases outside the gene matches: 12. The CDR3 is 15 residues long. Germline V gives CDR1 SGHTA, CDR2 FQGNSA. CDR3 sequence: CASSPRQGRYSGYTF. The CDR3 nucleotides read TGTGCCAGCAGCCCCAGACAGGGGCGATATAGTGGCTACACCTTC.

The rearrangement uses TRBV5-4 and TRBJ2-1, with 7 bases matching TRBD1. Per germline, CDR1 SGHNT and CDR2 YYREEE (reference sequence). V lost 4 bases and J lost 5; bases outside the gene matches: 12. The CDR3 sequence is 16 residues long. The CDR3 DNA is TGTGCCAGCAGCCCAACCTTCGGACAGGCTAACAATGAGCAGTTCTTC. As protein: CASSPTFGQANNEQFF.

The chain combines TRBV28 with TRBJ2-7; no reliable D call. Between the trimmed V and J ends, which lost 4 bases and 1 base, there was a span of 17 bases. Germline V gives CDR1 MDHEN, CDR2 SYDVKM. This CDR3 has 16 residues. In DNA, the CDR3 is TGTGCCAGCAGTTCCAATTCGGCAGGCACATCCTACGAGCAGTACTTC. Residues: CASSSNSAGTSYEQYF.

This clone was detected only a few times. The V gene is TRBV25-1, the J gene TRBJ1-2; no reliable D call. Per germline, CDR1 MGHDK and CDR2 SYGVNS. V gave up 2 bases and J gave up 3 bases, with 7 bases separating them. There are 13 residues in the CDR3. The CDR3 spells CASSEAGDYGYTF. Written as DNA, the CDR3 is TGTGCCAGCAGTGAAGCCGGGGACTATGGCTACACCTTC.

This clone was seen once. V usage is TRBV6-5 and J usage is TRBJ1-1, with a tentative D call TRBD1 (6 bases). The germline V and J ends were trimmed by 0 bases and 7 bases, with 9 bases remaining between them. Germline assignment: CDR1 MNHEY and CDR2 SVGAGI. The CDR3 totals 13 residues. The CDR3 coding sequence is TGTGCCAGCAGTTACTCCAGGGGAGTTGAAGCTTTCTTT. Encoded protein: CASSYSRGVEAFF.

This clone appeared a few times. The chain joins TRBV28 to TRBJ1-4; the match to TRBD1 covers 7 bases. The ends lost 7 bases at V and 5 bases at J; junction bases unmatched: 10. CDR1 is MDHEN, CDR2 SYDVKM, per germline. The length of the CDR3 is 15 residues. CDR3 DNA: TGTGCCAGCACCCCAGGGGGTGGGCACAATGAAAAACTGTTTTTT. This encodes CASTPGGGHNEKLFF.

This clone was observed a handful of times. The chain uses TRBV5-8 and TRBJ1-5, with a possible D match to TRBD1 (5 bases). Germline CDR1 and CDR2: SGHTS and YDEGEE. With 1 base removed from V and 5 bases from J, the gap between germline ends came to 10 bases. The CDR3 spans 14 residues. The CDR3 reads CASSLWVGDQPQHF. The CDR3 nucleotides are TGTGCCAGCAGCTTGTGGGTAGGGGATCAGCCCCAGCATTTT. The full variable domain, in which reference TRBV5-8 and TRBJ1-5 provide the parts outside the CDR3, is EAGVTQSPTHLIKTRGQQATLRCSPISGHTSVYWYQQALGLGLQFLLWYDEGEERNRGNFPPRFSGRQFPNYSSELNVNALELEDSALYLCASSLWVGDQPQHFGDGTRLSIL.

The chain couples TRBV27 to TRBJ1-5; no definite D call. Germline V gives CDR1 MNHEY, CDR2 SMNVEV (reference sequence). The CDR3 loop spans 13 amino acids. The V end lost 2 bases, the J end lost 7 bases, and 9 bases lay between the germline ends. Here the CDR3 reads CASSLGGIQPQHF. The CDR3 coding sequence is TGTGCCAGCAGTTTAGGAGGTATCCAGCCCCAGCATTTT.

This clone has just a few counts. The chain uses TRBV5-1 and TRBJ1-1; 8 bases fit TRBD1. After removal of 4 bases from V and 6 bases from J, the junction contained 5 bases not matched to a gene. The CDR3 consists of 13 residues. CDR1 and CDR2 (germline): SGHRS, YFSETQ. This CDR3 is CASSTDRGAEAFF. The CDR3 DNA follows: TGCGCCAGCAGCACCGACAGGGGCGCTGAAGCTTTCTTT.